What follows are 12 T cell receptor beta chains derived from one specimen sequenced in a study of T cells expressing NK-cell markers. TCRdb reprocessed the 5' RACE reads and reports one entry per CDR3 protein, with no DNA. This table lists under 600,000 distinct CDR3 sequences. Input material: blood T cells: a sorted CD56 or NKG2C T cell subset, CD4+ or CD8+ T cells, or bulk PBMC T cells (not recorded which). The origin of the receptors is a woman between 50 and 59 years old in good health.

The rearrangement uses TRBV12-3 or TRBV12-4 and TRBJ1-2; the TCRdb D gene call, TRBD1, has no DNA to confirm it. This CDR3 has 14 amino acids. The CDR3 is CASSPFTGAYGYTF.

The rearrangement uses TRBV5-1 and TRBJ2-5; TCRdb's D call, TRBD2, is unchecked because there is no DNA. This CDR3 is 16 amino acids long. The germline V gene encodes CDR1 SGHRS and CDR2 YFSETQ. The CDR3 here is CASSKTSGHRQETQYF.

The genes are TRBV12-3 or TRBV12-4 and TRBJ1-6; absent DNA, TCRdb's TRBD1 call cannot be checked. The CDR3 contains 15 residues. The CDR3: CASSLRTGGNSPLHF.

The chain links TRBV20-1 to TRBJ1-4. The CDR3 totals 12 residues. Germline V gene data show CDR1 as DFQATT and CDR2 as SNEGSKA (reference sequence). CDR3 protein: CSARDLWEKLFF.

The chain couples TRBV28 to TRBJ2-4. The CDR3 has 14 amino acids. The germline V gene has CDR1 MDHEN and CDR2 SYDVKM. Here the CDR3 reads CASSLSSGSGIQYF. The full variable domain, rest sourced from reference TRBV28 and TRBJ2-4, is DVKVTQSSRYLVKRTGEKVFLECVQDMDHENMFWYRQDPGLGLRLIYFSYDVKMKEKGDIPEGYSVSREKKERFSLILESASTNQTSMYLCASSLSSGSGIQYFGAGTRLSVL.

The CDR3 is CATGTGKPQHF. The chain uses TRBV6-1 and TRBJ1-5; TCRdb returns TRBD1, unconfirmable since there is no DNA. This CDR3 spans 11 amino acids. From germline, CDR1 is MNHNS and CDR2 SASEGT.

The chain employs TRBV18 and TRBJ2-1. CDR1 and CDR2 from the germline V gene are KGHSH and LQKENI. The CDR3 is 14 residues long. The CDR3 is CASSPRPSYNEQFF.

The CDR3 sequence: CASSSPSSSPLHF. The chain has TRBV6-6 and TRBJ1-6; TCRdb returns TRBD1, unconfirmable since there is no DNA. Germline V CDR1 and CDR2: MNHNY, SVGAGI (reference sequence). The CDR3 has 13 amino acids.

The CDR3 is CASSQFMGREAFF. This chain uses TRBV14 with TRBJ1-1; TCRdb outputs TRBD1, but without DNA this stays unchecked. This CDR3 contains 13 residues. The germline gives CDR1 SGHDN, CDR2 FVKESK.

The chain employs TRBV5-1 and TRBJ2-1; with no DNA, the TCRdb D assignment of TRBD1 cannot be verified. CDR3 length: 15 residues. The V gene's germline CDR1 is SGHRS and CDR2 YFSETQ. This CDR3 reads CASSFRDPRGNEQFF.

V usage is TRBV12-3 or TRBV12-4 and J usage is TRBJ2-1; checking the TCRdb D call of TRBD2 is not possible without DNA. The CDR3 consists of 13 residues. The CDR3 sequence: CASGVAGSNEQFF.

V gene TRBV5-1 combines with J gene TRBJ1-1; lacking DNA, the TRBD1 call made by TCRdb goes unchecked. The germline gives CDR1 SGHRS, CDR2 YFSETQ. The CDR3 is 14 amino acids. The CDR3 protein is CASTPVRGQAEAFF.